This T cell receptor (beta chain) was captured by sequencing in a study of blood T cells in healthy people across ages (dated by TCRdb to about 2015). About the study as a whole: In model experiments, template switching captured roughly one uniquely barcoded TCR beta cDNA molecule for every two T cells. To avoid experimental bias, donors of different ages were spread randomly across the sequencing lanes. Using the same blood draw, the study looked at two additional independent replicas of 1 million unique cDNA reads for two donors, one aged 18 to 30 and the other aged 80 or older. To track age-related changes in TCR beta repertoire diversity, the study relied on deep sequencing normalized with unique cDNA molecular identifiers. Donors were grouped into four age groups: young (average 16 years), middle-aged (roughly 37), aged (around 60) and long-lived (approximately 78). Results the study describes overall, beyond this receptor: The percentage of naive T cells measured by flow cytometry correlated strongly with observed TCR beta diversity. Estimates of total diversity from one million sequenced T cells were regarded as lower bounds and underestimates. Compared with the aged group, the long-lived group had more naive CD4+ T cells, fewer expanded clones and increased TCR diversity, suggesting age selection. Since profiling was done on bulk unsorted PBMCs, naive and antigen-experienced compartments could not be conclusively compared. Observed TCR beta diversity per million T cells fell roughly linearly with age, and a significant reduction was already apparent by age about 38. Donor CMV infection status was unknown, potentially confounding age-related changes in expanded clonotypes.

Donors were a few dozen systemically healthy Caucasian individuals from Russia aged roughly 6 to 90 years. Each donor gave 8 to 10 milliliters of peripheral blood, collected into EDTA-treated Vacutainer tubes. Ficoll-Paque density-gradient centrifugation was used to isolate PBMCs, with at least 6 million per sample. Total RNA, at least 6 micrograms per sample, was extracted from PBMCs with Trizol reagent. The percentages of naive CD45RAhigh/CD27high T cells were determined by flow cytometry on a PBMC aliquot from every donor. Comments on this clonotype: Its antigen target is currently unknown. Within one base of it there is no much larger clone, and no base qualities were kept.

Trimming takes 5 bases off V and 3 bases off J; junction bases not matched to a gene: 9. Counted from cysteine to phenylalanine, this CDR3 has 15 amino acids. CDR3 DNA only is kept here, 45 bases in frame from base 1. CDR1 and CDR2 were assigned from the germline V gene (reference sequence) as DFQATT and SNEGSKA. Receptor amplification or capture employed 5' RACE. Reads for this sample came from an Illumina HiSeq 2500. A second about 7 to 12 cycle PCR used a sample-barcoded 5' primer and a J-beta primer mix. A unique molecular identifier was introduced onto each TCR beta cDNA molecule by a template-switch 5' adaptor carrying 12 random nucleotides. At least 2.5 million CDR3-containing paired-end reads were obtained from each sample. First-strand cDNA synthesis was performed from all RNA using the Mint cDNA synthesis kit, with priming by a TRBC-specific oligonucleotide. After uracil-DNA glycosylase treatment, a first 18-cycle PCR used universal primers M1SS and BC2_uni_R on all cDNA. Per the original workflow: For normalization, 1 million high-quality reads were randomly selected from each sample, with every read carrying a distinct molecular identifier. Reads sharing molecular identifiers were discarded rather than binned into consensus sequences. CDR3 identification, clonotype clustering and error correction used MiTCR with a Q25 quality threshold and the strictest error-elimination algorithm. Lower-bound total TCR beta diversity was estimated with a nonparametric unseen species model using Euler transformation. TCRdb ran its own pipeline on the public reads, namely fastp trimming at Q25 and MiXCR clone calling, and kept in-frame beta chains. One record per CDR3 amino acid sequence lists the most common genes and DNA. These V and J calls are TCRdb output, not the study's own analysis. For this sample there are about 1.8 million distinct CDR3 sequences; around half appear just once. The top ten clonotypes cover 2.1% of the sample.

The sequenced sample was blood. The receptor's source is a woman in her 40s in good health. Recombination connected TRBV20-1 to TRBJ2-7, with TRBD2 matching 11 junction bases. The nucleotide sequence is TGCAGTGCTCGACTTAGCGGGGGGGTACACTACGAGCAGTACTTC. The encoded protein is CSARLSGGVHYEQYF.